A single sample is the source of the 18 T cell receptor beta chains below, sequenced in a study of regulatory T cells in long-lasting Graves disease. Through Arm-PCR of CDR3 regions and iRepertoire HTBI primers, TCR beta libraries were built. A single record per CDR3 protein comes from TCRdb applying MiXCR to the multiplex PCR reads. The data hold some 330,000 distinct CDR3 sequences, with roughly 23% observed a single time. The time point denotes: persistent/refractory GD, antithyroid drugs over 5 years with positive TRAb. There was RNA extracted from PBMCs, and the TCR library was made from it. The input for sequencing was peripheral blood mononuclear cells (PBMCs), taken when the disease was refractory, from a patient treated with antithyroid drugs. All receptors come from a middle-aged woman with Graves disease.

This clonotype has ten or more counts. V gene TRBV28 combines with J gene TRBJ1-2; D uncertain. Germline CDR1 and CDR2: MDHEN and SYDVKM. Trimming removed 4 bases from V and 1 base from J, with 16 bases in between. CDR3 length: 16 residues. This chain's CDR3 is CASSYSRPGSNYGYTF. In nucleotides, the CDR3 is TGTGCCAGCAGTTACTCTCGCCCCGGGAGTAACTATGGCTACACCTTC.

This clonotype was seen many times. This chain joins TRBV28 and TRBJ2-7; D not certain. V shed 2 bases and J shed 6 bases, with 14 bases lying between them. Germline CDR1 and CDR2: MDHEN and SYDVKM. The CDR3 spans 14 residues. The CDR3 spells CASSLGPAVPEQYF. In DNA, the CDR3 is TGTGCCAGCAGTTTAGGACCGGCTGTGCCCGAGCAGTACTTC. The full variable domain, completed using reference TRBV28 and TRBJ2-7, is DVKVTQSSRYLVKRTGEKVFLECVQDMDHENMFWYRQDPGLGLRLIYFSYDVKMKEKGDIPEGYSVSREKKERFSLILESASTNQTSMYLCASSLGPAVPEQYFGPGTRLTVT.

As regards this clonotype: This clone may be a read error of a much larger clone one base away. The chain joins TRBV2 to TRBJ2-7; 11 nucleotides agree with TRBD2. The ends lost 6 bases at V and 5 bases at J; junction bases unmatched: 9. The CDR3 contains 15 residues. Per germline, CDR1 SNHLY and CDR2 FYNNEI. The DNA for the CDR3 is TGTGCCAGCAGACCTACTAGCGGGGGTTACGACGAGCAGTACTTC. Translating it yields CASRPTSGGYDEQYF.

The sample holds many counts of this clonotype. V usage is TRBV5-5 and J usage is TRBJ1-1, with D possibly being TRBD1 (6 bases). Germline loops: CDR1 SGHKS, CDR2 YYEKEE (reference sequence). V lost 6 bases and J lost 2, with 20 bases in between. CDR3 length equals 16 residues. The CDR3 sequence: CASNPTPTGLNTEAFF. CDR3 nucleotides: TGTGCCAGCAACCCCACCCCGACAGGCCTCAACACTGAAGCTTTCTTT.

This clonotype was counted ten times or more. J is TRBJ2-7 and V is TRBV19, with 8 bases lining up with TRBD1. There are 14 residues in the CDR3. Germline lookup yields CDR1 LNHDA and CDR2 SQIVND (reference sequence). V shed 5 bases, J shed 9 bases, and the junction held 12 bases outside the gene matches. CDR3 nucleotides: TGTGCCAGTAGTCCCGGGACAGGAGTTTACCGGCAGTACTTC. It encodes CASSPGTGVYRQYF.

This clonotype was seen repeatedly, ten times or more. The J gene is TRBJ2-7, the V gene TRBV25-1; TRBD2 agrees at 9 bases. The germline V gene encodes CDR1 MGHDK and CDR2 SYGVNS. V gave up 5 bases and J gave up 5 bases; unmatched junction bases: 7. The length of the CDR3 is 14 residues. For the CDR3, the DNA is TGTGCCAGCAGTACAAGCGGGAGGAGCGACGAGCAGTACTTC. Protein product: CASSTSGRSDEQYF.

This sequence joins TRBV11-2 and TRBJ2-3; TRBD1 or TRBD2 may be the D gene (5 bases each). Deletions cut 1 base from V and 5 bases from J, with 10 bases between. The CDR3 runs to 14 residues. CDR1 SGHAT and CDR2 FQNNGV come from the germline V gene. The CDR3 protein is CASSLAGPQDTQYF. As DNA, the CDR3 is TGTGCCAGCAGCTTAGCGGGACCCCAAGATACGCAGTATTTT.

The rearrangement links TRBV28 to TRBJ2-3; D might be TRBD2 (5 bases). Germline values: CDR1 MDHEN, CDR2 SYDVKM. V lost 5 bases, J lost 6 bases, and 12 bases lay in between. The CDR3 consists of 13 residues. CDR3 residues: CASSRRRRDTQYF. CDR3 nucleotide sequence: TGTGCCAGCAGTAGGCGACGGAGGGATACGCAGTATTTT.

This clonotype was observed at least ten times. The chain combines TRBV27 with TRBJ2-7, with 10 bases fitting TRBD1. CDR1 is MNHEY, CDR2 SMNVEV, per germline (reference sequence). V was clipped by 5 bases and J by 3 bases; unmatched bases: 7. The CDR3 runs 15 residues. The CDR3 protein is CASSLWTGGIYEQYF. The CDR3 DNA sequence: TGTGCCAGCAGTCTGTGGACAGGGGGAATCTACGAGCAGTACTTC.

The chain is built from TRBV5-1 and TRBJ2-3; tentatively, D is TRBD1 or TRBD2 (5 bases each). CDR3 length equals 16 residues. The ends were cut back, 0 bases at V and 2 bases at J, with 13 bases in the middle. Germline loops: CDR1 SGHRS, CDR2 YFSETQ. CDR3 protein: CASSLGRDVPTDTQYF. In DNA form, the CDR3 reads TGCGCCAGCAGCTTGGGACGGGACGTACCCACAGATACGCAGTATTTT.

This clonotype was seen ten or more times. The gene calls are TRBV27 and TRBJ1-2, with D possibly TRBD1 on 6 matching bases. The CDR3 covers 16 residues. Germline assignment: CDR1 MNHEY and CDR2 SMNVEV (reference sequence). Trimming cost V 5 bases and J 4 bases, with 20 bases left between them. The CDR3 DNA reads TGTGCCAGCAGTGCCGCCGGGACACTTAGGTTCTATGGCTACACCTTC. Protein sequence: CASSAAGTLRFYGYTF.

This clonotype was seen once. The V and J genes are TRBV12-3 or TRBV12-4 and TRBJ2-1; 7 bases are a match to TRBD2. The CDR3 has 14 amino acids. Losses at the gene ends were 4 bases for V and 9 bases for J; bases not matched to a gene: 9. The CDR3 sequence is CASSSLAGPLEQFF. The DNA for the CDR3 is TGTGCCAGCAGTTCCTTAGCGGGCCCCCTTGAGCAGTTCTTC.

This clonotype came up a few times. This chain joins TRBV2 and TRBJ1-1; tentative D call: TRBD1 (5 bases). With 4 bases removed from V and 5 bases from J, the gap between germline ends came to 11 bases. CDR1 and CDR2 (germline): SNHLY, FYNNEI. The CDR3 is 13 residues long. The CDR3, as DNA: TGTGCCAGCAGTGTGGGGCCGGGTACTGAAGCTTTCTTT. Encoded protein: CASSVGPGTEAFF.

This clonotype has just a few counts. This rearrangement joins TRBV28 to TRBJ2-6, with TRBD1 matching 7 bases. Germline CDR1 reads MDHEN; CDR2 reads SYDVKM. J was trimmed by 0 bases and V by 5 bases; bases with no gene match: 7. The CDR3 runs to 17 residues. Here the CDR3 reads CASSTGQQSSGANVLTF. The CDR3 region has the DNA TGTGCCAGCAGTACGGGACAGCAAAGCTCTGGGGCCAACGTCCTGACTTTC.

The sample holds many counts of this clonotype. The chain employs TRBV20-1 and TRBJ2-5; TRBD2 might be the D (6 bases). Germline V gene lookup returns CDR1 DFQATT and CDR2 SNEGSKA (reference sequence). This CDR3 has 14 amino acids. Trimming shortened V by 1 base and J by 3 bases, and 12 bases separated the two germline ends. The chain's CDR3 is CSARVGLAEETQYF. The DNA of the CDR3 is TGCAGTGCTAGAGTAGGGTTAGCGGAAGAGACCCAGTACTTC.

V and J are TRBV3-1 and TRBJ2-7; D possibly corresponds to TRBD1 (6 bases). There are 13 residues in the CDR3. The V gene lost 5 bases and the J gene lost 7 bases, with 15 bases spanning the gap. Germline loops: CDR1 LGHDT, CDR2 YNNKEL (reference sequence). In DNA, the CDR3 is TGTGCCAGCAGCTCCAGGGGAAGGAGGGAGCAGTACTTC. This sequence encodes CASSSRGRREQYF.

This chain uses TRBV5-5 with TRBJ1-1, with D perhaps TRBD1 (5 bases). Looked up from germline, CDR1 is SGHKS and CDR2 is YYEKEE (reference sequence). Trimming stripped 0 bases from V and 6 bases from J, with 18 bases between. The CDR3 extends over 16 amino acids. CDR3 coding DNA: TGTGCCAGCAGCTTGGCCCCCTCGGGGGGGTGGCCTGAAGCTTTCTTT. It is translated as CASSLAPSGGWPEAFF.

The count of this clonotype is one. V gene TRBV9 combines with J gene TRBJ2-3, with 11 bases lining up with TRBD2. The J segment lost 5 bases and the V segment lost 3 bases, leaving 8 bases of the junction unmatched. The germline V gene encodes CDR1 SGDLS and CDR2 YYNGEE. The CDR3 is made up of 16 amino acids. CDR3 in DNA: TGTGCCAGCAGCGCACCACTAGCGGGAGAAGTAGATACGCAGTATTTT. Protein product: CASSAPLAGEVDTQYF.